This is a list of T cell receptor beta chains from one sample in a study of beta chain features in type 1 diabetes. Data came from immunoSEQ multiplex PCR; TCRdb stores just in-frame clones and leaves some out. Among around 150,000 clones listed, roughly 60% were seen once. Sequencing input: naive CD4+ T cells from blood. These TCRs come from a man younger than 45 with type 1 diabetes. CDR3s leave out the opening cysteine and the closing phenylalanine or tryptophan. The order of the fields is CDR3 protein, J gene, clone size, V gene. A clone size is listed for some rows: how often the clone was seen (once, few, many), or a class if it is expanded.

ASRNRKNIQY TRBJ2-4 - TRBV6-5
ASSLDSEAF TRBJ1-1 few TRBV5-1
ASSPRFTNSGNTIY TRBJ1-3 - TRBV7-9
AYEGHFTDTQY TRBJ2-3 few TRBV30
ASSKTGAYNEQF TRBJ2-1 few TRBV19
ASSLESEQF TRBJ2-1 few TRBV5-1
ASSVDLPAQGYEQY TRBJ2-7 - TRBV9
SALPDMNTEAF TRBJ1-1 few TRBV29-1
ASSLVTVYEQY TRBJ2-7 - TRBV7-9
AWSGLGRVSEAF TRBJ1-1 few TRBV30
SVPSWVHTGELF TRBJ2-2 few TRBV29-1
ASSLSWLAGYNEQF TRBJ2-1 - TRBV28
AISEGNQPQH TRBJ1-5 few TRBV10-3
ASSQSTLYGYT TRBJ1-2 few TRBV23-1
AWSVLGTSYERQY TRBJ2-7 - TRBV30